Presented here are 2 T cell receptor beta chains from one specimen sequenced in a study of T-cell memory formation after mild COVID-19. TCRdb fed the 5' RACE reads into MiXCR, producing one record per CDR3 protein. The profile shows a few hundred thousand distinct CDR3 sequences, roughly 21% of them singletons. Sequenced input: PBMCs or a T cell subset sorted from them (not recorded which). The receptor source for this set is a man between 18 and 35 years old who had mild COVID-19 (a few samples of this study predate the infection). Cell type and time point are not known.

The rearrangement joins TRBV2 to TRBJ2-5; TRBD2 aligns across 7 bases. The germline V gene encodes CDR1 SNHLY and CDR2 FYNNEI. This CDR3 is 15 amino acids long. V shed 6 bases, J shed 6 bases, and the junction held 13 bases outside the gene matches. CDR3 sequence reads: CASSPTSFGPKTQYF. The CDR3 DNA reads as TGTGCCAGCAGCCCGACTAGCTTCGGTCCCAAGACCCAGTACTTC.

V is TRBV20-1 and J is TRBJ1-2; 9 nucleotides agree with TRBD1. J lost 5 bases, V lost 3 bases, and 4 bases had no gene match. Germline CDR1 reads DFQATT; CDR2 reads SNEGSKA (reference sequence). The length of the CDR3 is 13 residues. The CDR3 DNA sequence: TGCAGTGCTAGTCGCGGGACAGGGTATGGCTACACCTTC. Its translation is CSASRGTGYGYTF.